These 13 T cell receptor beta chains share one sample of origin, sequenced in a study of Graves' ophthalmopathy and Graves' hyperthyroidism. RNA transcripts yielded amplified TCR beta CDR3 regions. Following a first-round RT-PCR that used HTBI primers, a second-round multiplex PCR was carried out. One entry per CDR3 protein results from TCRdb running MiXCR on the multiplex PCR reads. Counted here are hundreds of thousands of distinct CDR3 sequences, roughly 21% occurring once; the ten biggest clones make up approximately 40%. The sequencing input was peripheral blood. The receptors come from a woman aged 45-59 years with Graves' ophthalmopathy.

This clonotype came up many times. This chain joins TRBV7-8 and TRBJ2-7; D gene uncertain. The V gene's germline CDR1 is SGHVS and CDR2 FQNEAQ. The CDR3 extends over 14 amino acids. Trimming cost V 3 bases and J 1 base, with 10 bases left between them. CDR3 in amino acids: CASSFRSRSYEQYF. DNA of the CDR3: TGTGCCAGCAGCTTTCGCAGCCGGTCCTACGAGCAGTACTTC.

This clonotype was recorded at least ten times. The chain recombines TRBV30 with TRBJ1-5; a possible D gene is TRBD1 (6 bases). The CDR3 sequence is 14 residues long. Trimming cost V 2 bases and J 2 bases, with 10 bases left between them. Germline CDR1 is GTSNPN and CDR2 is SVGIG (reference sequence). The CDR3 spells CAWSWSGGNQPQHF. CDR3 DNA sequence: TGTGCCTGGAGTTGGTCAGGGGGCAATCAGCCCCAGCATTTT.

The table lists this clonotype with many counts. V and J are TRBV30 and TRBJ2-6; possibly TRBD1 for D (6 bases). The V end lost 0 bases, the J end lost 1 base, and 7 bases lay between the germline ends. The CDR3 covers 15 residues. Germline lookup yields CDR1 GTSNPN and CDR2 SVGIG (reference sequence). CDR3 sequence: CAWSVGGSGANVLTF. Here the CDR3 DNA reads TGTGCCTGGAGTGTAGGGGGTTCTGGGGCCAACGTCCTGACTTTC.

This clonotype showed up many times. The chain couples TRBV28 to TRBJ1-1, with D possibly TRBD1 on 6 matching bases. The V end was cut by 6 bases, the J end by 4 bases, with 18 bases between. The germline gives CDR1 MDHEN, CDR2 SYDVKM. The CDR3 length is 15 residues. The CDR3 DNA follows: TGTGCCAGCAGAGCCACAGGGTTAGGGCCCACTGAAGCTTTCTTT. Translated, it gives CASRATGLGPTEAFF.

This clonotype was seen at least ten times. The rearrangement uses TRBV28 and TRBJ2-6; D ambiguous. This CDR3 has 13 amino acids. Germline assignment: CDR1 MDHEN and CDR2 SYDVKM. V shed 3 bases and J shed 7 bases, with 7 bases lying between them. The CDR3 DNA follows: TGTGCCAGCAGTTTTCAGTTAGCCAACGTCCTGACTTTC. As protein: CASSFQLANVLTF. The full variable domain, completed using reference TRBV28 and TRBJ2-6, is DVKVTQSSRYLVKRTGEKVFLECVQDMDHENMFWYRQDPGLGLRLIYFSYDVKMKEKGDIPEGYSVSREKKERFSLILESASTNQTSMYLCASSFQLANVLTFGAGSRLTVL.

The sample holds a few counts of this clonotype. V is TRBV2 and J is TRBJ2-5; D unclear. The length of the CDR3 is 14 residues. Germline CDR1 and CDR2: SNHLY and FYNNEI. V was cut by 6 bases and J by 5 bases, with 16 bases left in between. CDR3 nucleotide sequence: TGTGCCAGCAGCGACCCTCTATCGCGGGAGACCCAGTACTTC. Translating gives CASSDPLSRETQYF.

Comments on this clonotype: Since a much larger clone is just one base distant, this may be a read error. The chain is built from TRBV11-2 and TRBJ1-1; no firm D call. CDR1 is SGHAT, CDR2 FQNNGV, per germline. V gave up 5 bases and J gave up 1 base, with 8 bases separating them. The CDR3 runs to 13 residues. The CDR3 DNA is TGTGCCAGCAGCATGGACTGGAACACTGAAGCTTTCTTT. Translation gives CASSMDWNTEAFF.

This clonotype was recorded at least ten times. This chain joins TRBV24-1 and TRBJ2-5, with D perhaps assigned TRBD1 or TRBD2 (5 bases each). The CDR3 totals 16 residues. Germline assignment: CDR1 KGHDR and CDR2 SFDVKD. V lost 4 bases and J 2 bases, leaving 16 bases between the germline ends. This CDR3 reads CATSDWGSSDQETQYF. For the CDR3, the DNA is TGTGCCACCAGTGACTGGGGGAGTAGCGATCAAGAGACCCAGTACTTC.

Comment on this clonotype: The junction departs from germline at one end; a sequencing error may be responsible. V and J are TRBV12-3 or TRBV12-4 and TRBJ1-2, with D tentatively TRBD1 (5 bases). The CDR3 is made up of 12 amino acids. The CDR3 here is CASSLRDGRPIF. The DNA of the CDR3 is TGTGCCAGCAGTTTACGGGACGGCCGGCCAATCTTC.

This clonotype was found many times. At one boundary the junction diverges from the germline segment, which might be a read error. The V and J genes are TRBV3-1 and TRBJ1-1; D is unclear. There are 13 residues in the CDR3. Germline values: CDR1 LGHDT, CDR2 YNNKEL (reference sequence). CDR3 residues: CASSQTSTAEAFF. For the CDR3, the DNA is TGTGCTAGCAGCCAAACTTCGACGGCTGAAGCTTTCTTT.

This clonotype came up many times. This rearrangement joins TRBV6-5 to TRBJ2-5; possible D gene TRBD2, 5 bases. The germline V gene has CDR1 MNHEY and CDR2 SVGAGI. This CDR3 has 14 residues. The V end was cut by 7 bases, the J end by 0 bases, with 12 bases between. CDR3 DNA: TGTGCCAGCATCCCGGACTTGTACCAAGAGACCCAGTACTTC. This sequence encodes CASIPDLYQETQYF.

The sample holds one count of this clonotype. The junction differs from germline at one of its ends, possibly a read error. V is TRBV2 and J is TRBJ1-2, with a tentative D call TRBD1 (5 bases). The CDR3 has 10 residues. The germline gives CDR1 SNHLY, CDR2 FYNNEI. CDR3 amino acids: CDSRRGGYIF. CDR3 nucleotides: TGTGACAGCCGGAGGGGTGGCTACATCTTC. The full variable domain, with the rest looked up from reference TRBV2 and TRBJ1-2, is EPEVTQTPSHQVTQMGQEVILRCVPISNHLYFYWYRQILGQKVEFLVSFYNNEISEKSEIFDDQFSVERPDGSNFTLKIRSTKLEDSAMYFCDSRRGGYIFGSGTRLTVV.

The CDR3 here is CASSWVDQETQYF. DNA of the CDR3: TGTGCCAGCAGTTGGGTAGATCAAGAGACCCAGTACTTC. The rearrangement links TRBV6-4 to TRBJ2-5; the D is unclear. Trimming removed 5 bases from V and 2 bases from J, with 9 bases in between. The CDR3 runs to 13 residues. Germline CDR1 and CDR2: MRHNA and SNTAGT.